The rows below give T cell receptor beta chains drawn from one sample of a study of blood T cell repertoires in COVID-19. TCRdb's table, derived via immunoSEQ multiplex PCR, lists solely in-frame clones and lacks some. Here the sample spans 250,000 to 350,000 clones, 85% to 90% being singletons. Sequenced material: peripheral blood. The receptors here all came from a woman between 50 and 59 years old with active or convalescent COVID-19. The CDR3 runs from the conserved cysteine through the conserved F or W. The D gene is left open where the match is weak. Some rows have no size entry. The others give once, few or many, or a class for an expanded clone.

.	.	TRBV9	TRBJ1-2	TGTGCCAGCAGCCCAGGGGACGGCTACACCTTC	CASSPGDGYTF
TRBD1	.	TRBV19	TRBJ2-7	TGTGCCAGTAGTATAGCCGGGACAGGGGGCTACGAGCAGTACTTC	CASSIAGTGGYEQYF
.	.	TRBV7-2	TRBJ2-1	TGTGCCAGCAGCGATCCCCCCGGTTATTACAATGAGCAGTTCTTC	CASSDPPGYYNEQFF
.	.	TRBV6-2/TRBV6-3	TRBJ1-5	TGTGCCAGCAGTTATCGGGCAGGGTATCGCAATCAGCCCCAGCATTTT	CASSYRAGYRNQPQHF
.	.	TRBV4-2	TRBJ2-3	TGTGCCAGCAGCCAAGATAGGAAGCGGACTAGCACAGATACGCAGTATTTT	CASSQDRKRTSTDTQYF
.	.	TRBV4-3	TRBJ2-7	TGCGCCAGCAGCCAAGATCGCGGCAGGGGCATCCACGAGCAGTACTTC	CASSQDRGRGIHEQYF
TRBD1	.	TRBV28	TRBJ2-7	TGTGCCAGCAGCACAGGGGGCCAGGGGTACGAGCAGTACTTC	CASSTGGQGYEQYF
.	once	TRBV6-5	TRBJ2-7	TGTGCCAGCAGTTACGGTGACACCCCCTACGAGCAGTACTTC	CASSYGDTPYEQYF
.	.	TRBV12-3/TRBV12-4	TRBJ1-2	TGTGCCAGCAGTAGGGGGAGTTGGTATGGCTACACCTTC	CASSRGSWYGYTF
.	.	TRBV5-1	TRBJ2-1	TGCGCCAGCAGCTTGGATCGGGAGCAGTTCTTC	CASSLDREQFF
TRBD1	.	TRBV9	TRBJ1-6	TGTGCCAGCAGCGGCGGGACAGACTATAATTCACCCCTCCACTTT	CASSGGTDYNSPLHF
.	.	TRBV21-1	TRBJ2-7	TGTGCCAGCACCGTTAGGGACAGGGCTCTCGAGCAGTACTTC	CASTVRDRALEQYF
TRBD2	.	TRBV29-1	TRBJ2-1	TGCAGCGTCACCGGGACTAGCATTTCAAATGAGCAGTTCTTC	CSVTGTSISNEQFF
.	.	TRBV20-1	TRBJ1-2	TGCAGTGCTAGTGCCAGTAACTATGGCTACACCTTC	CSASASNYGYTF
TRBD1	.	TRBV12-5	TRBJ1-2	TGTGCTAGTGGTTTGGTTCCTGCGGACAGGGATCGCGGCTACACCTTC	CASGLVPADRDRGYTF
TRBD1	.	TRBV4-3	TRBJ1-4	TGCGCCAGCAGCCAGGATACCATCGTGACAGGGCCTCGGGAAAAACTGTTTTTT	CASSQDTIVTGPREKLFF
TRBD1	.	TRBV6-6	TRBJ1-2	TGTGCCAGCAGTCGACAGGGAGGGACTCTGCGCTATGGCTACACCTTC	CASSRQGGTLRYGYTF
.	.	TRBV28	TRBJ1-5	TGTGCCAGCAGTTCCAGGGAATATAGCAATCAGCCCCAGCATTTT	CASSSREYSNQPQHF
.	.	TRBV3-1/TRBV3-2	TRBJ1-3	TGTGCCAGCAGCCAAGGCGGGATAGGAAACACCATATATTTT	CASSQGGIGNTIYF
TRBD1	.	TRBV5-1	TRBJ1-1	TGCGCCAGCAGCTACCGGGACAGGTCGAACACTGAAGCTTTCTTT	CASSYRDRSNTEAFF
.	once	TRBV11-2	TRBJ1-2	TGTGCCAGCAGCTTAGATCCTTGGAGGGCGGTATCTTCTAAAGGCTACACCTTC	CASSLDPWRAVSSKGYTF
TRBD1	once	TRBV7-9	TRBJ2-7	TGTGCCAGCAGCTCAACCGGGACAGGGGCCTACGAGCAGTACTTC	CASSSTGTGAYEQYF
TRBD2	.	TRBV9	TRBJ2-2	TGTGCCAGCAGCGCAGGACCCGGGACTATAGGTGGGGAGCTGTTTTTT	CASSAGPGTIGGELFF
.	.	TRBV29-1	TRBJ2-2	TGCAGCGGGACAGATCCTTCGAACACCGGGGAGCTGTTTTTT	CSGTDPSNTGELFF
TRBD2	.	TRBV28	TRBJ2-7	TGTGCCAGCAGGGACACGAGGGGGCTAGCGGGAGCGGGACCCTACGAGCAGTACTTC	CASRDTRGLAGAGPYEQYF
.	.	TRBV19	TRBJ1-5	TGTGCCAGTAGGCAGACAGGCTCTAATCAGCCCCAGCATTTT	CASRQTGSNQPQHF
.	.	TRBV12-3/TRBV12-4	TRBJ1-2	TGTGCCAGCAGTCGGGAATATGGCTACACCTTC	CASSREYGYTF
TRBD1	.	TRBV27	TRBJ1-6	TGTGCCAGCAGTTTACGACAGGGAAATTCACCCCTCCACTTT	CASSLRQGNSPLHF